This passage covers 4 T cell receptor beta chains from one sample sequenced in a study of T cells in Graves' hyperthyroidism and ophthalmopathy. Authors of the study amplified TCR beta CDR3 regions from RNA transcripts. HTBI primers drove first-round RT-PCR of the TCR CDR3. MiXCR was run by TCRdb on the multiplex PCR reads, yielding one entry per CDR3 protein. Of some 560,000 distinct CDR3 sequences listed, approximately 15% were seen once; the top ten hold 11% to 15%. Specimen: blood. The source is a woman between 40 and 55 years old with Graves' hyperthyroidism.

Many counts were recorded for this clonotype. The genes are TRBV28 and TRBJ2-7; 7 bases match TRBD1. Germline CDR1 and CDR2: MDHEN and SYDVKM. CDR3 length equals 12 residues. Trimming at V came to 5 bases and at J to 9 bases, leaving 7 bases not matched to a gene. CDR3 bases: TGTGCCAGCAGTGTCACACAGGGGAGGCAGTACTTC. Amino acids: CASSVTQGRQYF.

Remarks on this clonotype: A single base separates this from a much larger clone, so it may be a read error. This chain joins TRBV13 and TRBJ1-1; weak D call: TRBD1 (5 bases). Looked up from germline, CDR1 is PRHDT and CDR2 is FYEKMQ (reference sequence). The V and J ends lost 4 bases and 1 base respectively, with 13 bases between them. The CDR3 spans 15 residues. CDR3: CASSSPGRPNTEAFF. The CDR3 DNA reads TGTGCCAGCAGCTCTCCAGGGAGACCGAACACTGAAGCTTTCTTT.

This clonotype was recorded many times. The V and J genes are TRBV18 and TRBJ2-7; a possible D gene is TRBD1 (5 bases). The V gene's germline CDR1 is KGHSH and CDR2 LQKENI. The CDR3 has 13 residues. V gave up 3 bases and J gave up 5 bases, with 11 bases separating them. The CDR3 DNA is TGTGCCAGCTCACCGCAGGGTACCAACGAGCAGTACTTC. Translation gives CASSPQGTNEQYF.

A word on this clonotype: One junction end disagrees with the germline gene, perhaps due to a read error. The chain employs TRBV18 and TRBJ1-1; TRBD1 matches at 8 bases. This CDR3 is 14 amino acids long. Germline V gene lookup returns CDR1 KGHSH and CDR2 LQKENI. CDR3 sequence (DNA): TGTGCCAGCCAAGAGACAGGGGCGAACACTGAAGCTCTCTTT. Encoded protein: CASQETGANTEALF.